The 13 T cell receptor beta chains presented below share a single source sample, sequenced in a study of CD8+ T cells in alopecia areata. Reverse transcription of extracted RNA yielded cDNA, which provided the sequencing template. The repertoire was sequenced with immunoSEQ multiplex PCR; TCRdb's copy has only in-frame clones and lacks some. The sample yields 100,000 to 150,000 clones, around 49% seen once. Sequenced material: CD8+ T cells sorted from blood, taken at week 0. Receptors were obtained from a human donor with alopecia areata.

This sequence joins TRBV5-1 and TRBJ2-1; a possible D gene is TRBD2 (5 bases). Trimming took off 3 bases at V and 9 bases at J, with 13 bases between the two ends. The CDR3 length is 13 residues. CDR1 and CDR2 from the germline V gene are SGHRS and YFSETQ. The CDR3 DNA sequence: TGCGCCAGCAGCTCCCCTCCCCGGGGTGAGCAGTTCTTC. Translation gives CASSSPPRGEQFF.

This rearrangement joins TRBV29-1 to TRBJ2-5; D is perhaps TRBD2 (6 bases). The CDR3 contains 14 residues. V was clipped by 1 base and J by 5 bases, with 14 bases between them. CDR1 SQVTM and CDR2 ANQGSEA come from the germline V gene. As DNA, the CDR3 is TGCAGCGTTGAAGGATCGGACCGGGGGGAGACCCAGTACTTC. Encoded protein: CSVEGSDRGETQYF.

The V gene is TRBV27, the J gene TRBJ2-7; possible D gene TRBD1, 6 bases. Germline V gene data show CDR1 as MNHEY and CDR2 as SMNVEV (reference sequence). CDR3 length: 13 residues. The germline V and J ends were trimmed by 3 bases and 3 bases, with 9 bases remaining between them. The CDR3 DNA follows: TGTGCCAGCAGTTTGGGCAGGGGCTACGAGCAGTACTTC. It translates to CASSLGRGYEQYF.

J is TRBJ1-5 and V is TRBV27; D uncertain. Germline values: CDR1 MNHEY, CDR2 SMNVEV (reference sequence). The CDR3 has 13 amino acids. V was cut by 1 base and J by 5 bases, with 6 bases left in between. CDR3 DNA sequence: TGTGCCAGCAGTTTATGGGAGGATCAGCCCCAGCATTTT. Protein: CASSLWEDQPQHF.

This sequence joins TRBV7-9 and TRBJ2-5; 8 nucleotides match TRBD1. Looked up from germline, CDR1 is SEHNR and CDR2 is FQNEAQ (reference sequence). The CDR3 consists of 14 residues. With V trimmed by 6 bases and J by 4 bases, 7 bases remained unmatched. The CDR3 spells CASRPGQGRETQYF. The CDR3 DNA follows: TGTGCCAGCAGGCCTGGACAGGGACGAGAGACCCAGTACTTC.

The chain employs TRBV7-9 and TRBJ2-2; 10 positions match TRBD2. This CDR3 region has 16 residues. Germline lookup yields CDR1 SEHNR and CDR2 FQNEAQ (reference sequence). Trimming cost V 5 bases and J 5 bases; bases outside gene matches: 8. CDR3 sequence (DNA): TGTGCCAGCAGCCCCGGACTAGCGGAGTTAACCGGGGAGCTGTTTTTT. Its translation: CASSPGLAELTGELFF. The variable domain in full, completed from reference TRBV7-9 and TRBJ2-2, reads DTGVSQNPRHKITKRGQNVTFRCDPISEHNRLYWYRQTLGQGPEFLTYFQNEAQLEKSRLLSDRFSAERPKGSFSTLEIQRTEQGDSAMYLCASSPGLAELTGELFFGEGSRLTVL.

V and J are TRBV27 and TRBJ1-5, with no clear D. CDR1 MNHEY and CDR2 SMNVEV come from the germline V gene (reference sequence). V dropped 0 bases and J dropped 6 bases, with 6 bases sitting between them. The CDR3 loop spans 13 amino acids. CDR3 coding DNA: TGTGCCAGCAGTTTATCGCTATTTCAGCCCCAGCATTTT. This sequence encodes CASSLSLFQPQHF.

This rearrangement joins TRBV29-1 to TRBJ2-7; possibly TRBD2 for D (6 bases). This CDR3 is 14 amino acids long. V lost 3 bases to trimming and J lost 1 base, with 13 bases between them. Germline V gene lookup returns CDR1 SQVTM and CDR2 ANQGSEA. The CDR3 bases are TGCAGCGTTGATGGACCCGGGAGATCCTACGAGCAGTACTTC. Protein product: CSVDGPGRSYEQYF.

This clone was seen a handful of times. The genes are TRBV7-9 and TRBJ2-2, with 7 bases that match TRBD2. The CDR3 has 19 residues. Germline lookup yields CDR1 SEHNR and CDR2 FQNEAQ (reference sequence). V gave up 3 bases and J gave up 1 base; unmatched junction bases: 14. The CDR3 DNA follows: TGTGCCAGCAGCTTCCCCTACCCGGTTGGGAGGGGGAACACCGGGGAGCTGTTTTTT. This codes for CASSFPYPVGRGNTGELFF.

This clone was counted a few times. This chain connects TRBV7-9 to TRBJ1-4; no firm D call. This CDR3 spans 16 amino acids. Trimming cost V 1 base and J 0 bases, with 9 bases left between them. Germline CDR1 is SEHNR and CDR2 is FQNEAQ (reference sequence). CDR3 bases: TGTGCCAGCAGCTTAGGGTCGGCCGCAACTAATGAAAAACTGTTTTTT. Amino acid sequence: CASSLGSAATNEKLFF.

The chain joins TRBV25-1 to TRBJ2-3; D unresolved. Trimming took off 2 bases at V and 6 bases at J, with 18 bases between the two ends. The CDR3 covers 16 residues. The germline V gene encodes CDR1 MGHDK and CDR2 SYGVNS. In DNA, the CDR3 is TGTGCCAGCAGTGAAGCGGACCTCCGGAATGGGGATACGCAGTATTTT. Translating gives CASSEADLRNGDTQYF. Together with reference TRBV25-1 and TRBJ2-3, the CDR3 gives the full variable domain: EADIYQTPRYLVIGTGKKITLECSQTMGHDKMYWYQQDPGMELHLIHYSYGVNSTEKGDLSSESTVSRIRTEHFPLTLESARPSHTSQYLCASSEADLRNGDTQYFGPGTRLTVL.

The chain combines TRBV6-5 with TRBJ1-1; D not resolved. Germline-derived CDR1 and CDR2 are MNHEY and SVGAGI. V was trimmed by 0 bases and J by 4 bases, leaving 9 bases between them. The CDR3 covers 14 residues. Written as DNA, the CDR3 is TGTGCCAGCAGTTACTCGTCGATATCCACTGAAGCTTTCTTT. The encoded protein is CASSYSSISTEAFF.

This clone showed up just a few times. As DNA, the CDR3 is TGCGCCAGCAGCCAAGGGGGACGGAGCTCACCCCTCCACTTT. Its protein is CASSQGGRSSPLHF. The chain couples TRBV4-1 to TRBJ1-6, with TRBD1 as a possible D gene (5 bases). Germline V gives CDR1 MGHRA, CDR2 YSYEKL. The CDR3 length is 14 residues. V was shortened by 1 base and J by 10 bases, with 11 bases between the two germline ends.